The text below deals with one T cell receptor beta chain. Its recognized antigen is unknown. Base qualities are not provided; no much larger clone lies one nucleotide away. The time point label on this specimen signifies: patch test 1, 2 weeks after DPC sensitization. The treatment or condition label here, explained by the study, means: therapeutic diphenylcyclopropenone sensitization with weekly scalp DPC. Blood at each patch-test visit was drawn before the patch test was applied. Patients were considered eligible if aged 18 to 70, diagnosed with alopecia and deemed suitable for DPC therapy, and patients were excluded if pregnant. Total RNA was extracted from unfractionated whole blood that had been collected in Tempus Blood RNA tubes. The protocol used for the library was RACE. The sequencing machine was a NextSeq 500. During library preparation, unique molecular identifiers were attached to individual cDNA molecules so that TCRs could be counted quantitatively and reproducibly. Both TCR alpha and TCR beta chains were sequenced from each blood RNA sample. On the authors' methods: The median number of TCRs per sample was over 85,000, ranging from about 23,224 to 690,600. The Decombinator software suite was used to annotate V, J and CDR3 in the TCR reads. To make PS versus PT1 abundance plots, every sample was subsampled to the same number of TCRs (28,000). Expanded TCRs were defined as absent before sensitization and observed at least eight times at the 2-week time point. The public reads were reprocessed in TCRdb via fastp at Q25 and MiXCR, keeping in-frame beta chains. Each entry merges the rows of one CDR3 protein and shows their most common DNA and genes. These V and J calls rely on TCRdb rather than the paper's analysis. This sample has approximately 82,000 distinct CDR3 sequences in its table, and roughly a tenth of those were observed once. Roughly 2.4% of the sample is taken by the ten largest.

From cysteine to phenylalanine, the CDR3 is 16 amino acids long. Of all the DNA, just the CDR3 is kept, 48 bases in frame from base 1. Trimming costs V 0 bases and J 4 bases, and their ends lie 13 bases apart. The germline V gene provides CDR1 ENHRY and CDR2 SYGVKD. The data were taken from a study of human T cells and chemical hapten exposure (dated by TCRdb to the early 2020s). In terms of the full investigation: For sensitization, 2% DPC in acetone was applied to a 2 cm by 2 cm area of upper inner arm skin. Throughout the roughly 25-week study period, patients were also given weekly therapeutic DPC doses on the scalp. Patch testing on the upper back used Finn chambers containing 0.01% DPC, with scoring done after 6 days according to International Contact Dermatitis Research Group standards. Alopecia areata with under or over 50% scalp involvement, alopecia totalis and alopecia universalis were represented in the patient cohort, which was mostly female. Libraries were pooled for sequencing, and per-sample TCR yields varied mainly because of small differences in library volumes within the pool. Peripheral blood TCR repertoire changes were tracked in vivo in alopecia patients during primary and secondary sensitization to the hapten diphenylcyclopropenone (DPC). Patient blood was sampled pre-sensitization (week 0) and at 2, 6 and about 24 weeks after DPC sensitization. For TCR sequencing, blood came from about 28 alopecia patients at anywhere from one to four time points (pre-sensitization, 2, 6 and 24 weeks).

Results and caveats for the whole study, not just this receptor: Because all patients had alopecia, a presumed autoimmune disease, the immune response of the patients might differ from that of healthy individuals. After repeated subsampling, changes were observed in the strength of the expansion versus patch-test correlation and in the threshold at which the correlation became significant. Compared with pre-sensitization or healthy control sets, expanded TCRs formed significantly more large CDR3 similarity clusters, which is consistent with antigen-driven responses. Patch test score was positively correlated with the number of PT1 expanded TCRs, with significance at thresholds 8, 16 and 32 but not at 4. DPC sensitization did not change the number of TCRs with a frequency above 1 in 1000, and there was no evidence of changes in global repertoire structure.

The chain joins TRBV10-3 to TRBJ1-5; the D gene identity is not certain. This clonotype was obtained from a man between 40 and 49 years old with alopecia areata. Some clones in this sample may be carry-over from other donors' samples. Sequenced here: whole blood, sampled in connection with sensitization to the hapten diphenylcyclopropenone (DPC). The bases read TGTGCCATCAGTGAGTCGACGGGCTTAGGGAATCAGCCCCAGCATTTT. This yields the protein CAISESTGLGNQPQHF.